This paragraph reports one TCR beta chain. This sample is drawn from a study of blood T cell repertoires in COVID-19. In the study overall: COVID-19 samples from acute and convalescent phases originated in the United States, Italy and Spain.

Here immunoSEQ multiplex PCR was the method, and the copy in TCRdb shows in-frame clones only, minus some. This sample has over 110,000 clones, with roughly 90% found just once. CDR1 is MDHEN, CDR2 SYDVKM, per germline. The V gene lost 7 bases and the J gene lost 2 bases, with 18 bases spanning the gap. CDR3 length: 16 residues. The receptor was isolated from a man between 65 and 80 years old with acute or convalescent COVID-19. J is TRBJ1-5 and V is TRBV28; TRBD1 is a possible D gene (5 bases). Sequencing was done on a sample of peripheral blood. The chain's CDR3 is CASILQWGLGNQPQHF. The DNA of the CDR3 is TGTGCCAGCATTCTACAATGGGGCCTTGGCAATCAGCCCCAGCATTTT.